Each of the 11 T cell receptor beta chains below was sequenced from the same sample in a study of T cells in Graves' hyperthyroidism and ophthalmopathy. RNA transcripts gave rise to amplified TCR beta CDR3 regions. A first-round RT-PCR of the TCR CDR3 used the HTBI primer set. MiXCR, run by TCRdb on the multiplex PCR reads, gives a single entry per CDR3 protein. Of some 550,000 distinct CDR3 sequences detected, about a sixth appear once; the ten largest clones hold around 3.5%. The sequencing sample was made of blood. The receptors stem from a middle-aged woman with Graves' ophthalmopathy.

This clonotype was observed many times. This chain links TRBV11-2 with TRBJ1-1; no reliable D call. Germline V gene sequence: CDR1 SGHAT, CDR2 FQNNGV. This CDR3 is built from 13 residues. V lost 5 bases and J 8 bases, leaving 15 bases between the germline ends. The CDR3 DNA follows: TGTGCCAGCAGCGCAGGCCTGAGATTAGAAGCTTTCTTT. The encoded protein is CASSAGLRLEAFF.

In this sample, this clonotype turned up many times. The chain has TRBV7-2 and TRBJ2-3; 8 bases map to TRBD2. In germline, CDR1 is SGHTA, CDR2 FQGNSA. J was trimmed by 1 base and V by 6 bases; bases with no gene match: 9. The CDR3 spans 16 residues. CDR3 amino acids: CASSFILAEGTDTQYF. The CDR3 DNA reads TGTGCCAGCAGTTTTATACTAGCGGAGGGCACAGATACGCAGTATTTT.

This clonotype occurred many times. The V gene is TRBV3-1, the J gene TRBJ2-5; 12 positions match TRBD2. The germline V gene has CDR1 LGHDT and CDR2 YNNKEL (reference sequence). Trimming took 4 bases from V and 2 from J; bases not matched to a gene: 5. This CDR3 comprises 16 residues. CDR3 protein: CASSPWTSGAQETQYF. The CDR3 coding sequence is TGTGCCAGCAGCCCTTGGACTAGCGGGGCACAAGAGACCCAGTACTTC.

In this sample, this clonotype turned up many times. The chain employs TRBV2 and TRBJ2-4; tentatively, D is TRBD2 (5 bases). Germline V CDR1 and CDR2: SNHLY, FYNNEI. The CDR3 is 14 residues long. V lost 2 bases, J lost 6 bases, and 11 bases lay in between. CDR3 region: CASSESGAANIQYF. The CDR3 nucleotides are TGTGCCAGCAGTGAATCTGGAGCGGCAAACATTCAGTACTTC.

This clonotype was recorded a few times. This CDR3 reads CASSLSAEGAKEAFF. CDR3 nucleotide sequence: TGTGCCAGCAGCTTAAGTGCGGAGGGGGCAAAAGAAGCTTTCTTT. The genes are TRBV7-9 and TRBJ1-1, with TRBD1 identical over 7 bases. This CDR3 contains 15 residues. The J segment lost 8 bases and the V segment lost 2 bases, leaving 11 bases of the junction unmatched. Germline values: CDR1 SEHNR, CDR2 FQNEAQ (reference sequence).

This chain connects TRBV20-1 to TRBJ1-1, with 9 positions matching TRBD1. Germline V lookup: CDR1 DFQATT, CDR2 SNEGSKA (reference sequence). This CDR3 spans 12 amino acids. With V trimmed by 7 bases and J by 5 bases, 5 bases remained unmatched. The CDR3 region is CSGWDRATEAFF. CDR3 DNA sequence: TGCAGTGGTTGGGACAGGGCGACTGAAGCTTTCTTT.

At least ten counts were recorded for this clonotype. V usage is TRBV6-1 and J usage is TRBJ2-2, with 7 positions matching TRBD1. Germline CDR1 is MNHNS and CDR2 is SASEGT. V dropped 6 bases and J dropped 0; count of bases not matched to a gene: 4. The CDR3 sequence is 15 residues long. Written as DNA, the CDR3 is TGTGCCAGCAGGTCTGGGACAGCGAACACCGGGGAGCTGTTTTTT. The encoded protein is CASRSGTANTGELFF.

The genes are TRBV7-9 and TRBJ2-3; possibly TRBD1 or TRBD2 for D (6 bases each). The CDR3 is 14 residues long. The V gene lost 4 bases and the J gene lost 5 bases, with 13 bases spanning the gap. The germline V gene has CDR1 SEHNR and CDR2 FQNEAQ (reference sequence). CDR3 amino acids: CASSSPGGGDTQYF. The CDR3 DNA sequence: TGTGCCAGCAGCTCCCCCGGGGGCGGAGATACGCAGTATTTT. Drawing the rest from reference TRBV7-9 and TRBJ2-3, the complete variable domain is DTGVSQNPRHKITKRGQNVTFRCDPISEHNRLYWYRQTLGQGPEFLTYFQNEAQLEKSRLLSDRFSAERPKGSFSTLEIQRTEQGDSAMYLCASSSPGGGDTQYFGPGTRLTVL.

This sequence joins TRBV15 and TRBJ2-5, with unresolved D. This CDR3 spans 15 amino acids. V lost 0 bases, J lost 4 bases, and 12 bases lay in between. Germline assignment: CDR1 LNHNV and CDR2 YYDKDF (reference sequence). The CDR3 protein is CATSRDILGGETQYF. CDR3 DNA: TGTGCCACCAGCAGAGATATCTTGGGCGGAGAGACCCAGTACTTC. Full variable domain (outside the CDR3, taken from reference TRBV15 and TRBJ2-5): DAMVIQNPRYQVTQFGKPVTLSCSQTLNHNVMYWYQQKSSQAPKLLFHYYDKDFNNEADTPDNFQSRRPNTSFCFLDIRSPGLGDTAMYLCATSRDILGGETQYFGPGTRLLVL.

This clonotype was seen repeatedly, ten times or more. The CDR3: CASKITGAEEQYF. CDR3 sequence (DNA): TGTGCCAGCAAAATCACAGGGGCTGAGGAGCAGTACTTC. This sequence joins TRBV11-1 and TRBJ2-7; 7 nucleotides agree with TRBD1. Per the germline V gene, CDR1 is SGHAT and CDR2 is FQDESV (reference sequence). The CDR3 is 13 amino acids. Germline trimming cut 7 bases from V and 7 bases from J; bases unmatched to any gene: 10.

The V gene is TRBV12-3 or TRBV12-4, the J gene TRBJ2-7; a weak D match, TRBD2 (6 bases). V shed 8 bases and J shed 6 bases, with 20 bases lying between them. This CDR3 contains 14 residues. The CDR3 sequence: CASSLGGSRGEQYF. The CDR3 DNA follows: TGTGCCAGCTCCTTGGGGGGAAGCCGGGGCGAGCAGTACTTC.